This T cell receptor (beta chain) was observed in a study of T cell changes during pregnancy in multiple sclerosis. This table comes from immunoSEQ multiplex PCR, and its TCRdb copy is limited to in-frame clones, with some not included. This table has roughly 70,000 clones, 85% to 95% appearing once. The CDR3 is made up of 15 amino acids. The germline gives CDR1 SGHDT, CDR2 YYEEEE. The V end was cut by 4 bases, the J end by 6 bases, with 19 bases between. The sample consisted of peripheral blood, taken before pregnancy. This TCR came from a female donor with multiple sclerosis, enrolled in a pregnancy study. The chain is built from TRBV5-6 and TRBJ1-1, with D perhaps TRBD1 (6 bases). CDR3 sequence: CASSLPQGIGAEAFF. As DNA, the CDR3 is TGTGCCAGCAGCCTCCCTCAGGGGATCGGGGCTGAAGCTTTCTTT.